The entry below gives a single T cell receptor (beta chain) sequence along with its context. As yet, its antigen is unknown. The sample belongs to a study of post-analysis software for immune sequencing data. Study findings and constraints: In patients, about five TRBV segments were more frequent than in controls, with TRBV5-6, TRBV5-1 and TRBV20-1 among them.

Carried by the TCR beta cDNA libraries were unique molecular identifiers. TCRdb recomputed calls from the PCR reads with MiXCR, one row per CDR3 protein. This table holds a few hundred thousand distinct CDR3 sequences, about 39% found once. The CDR3 has 13 residues. The V end lost 0 bases, the J end lost 8 bases, and 11 bases lay between the germline ends. Looked up from germline, CDR1 is SGHRS and CDR2 is YFSETQ. The chain is built from TRBV5-1 and TRBJ1-2, with D perhaps TRBD1 (6 bases). Sequencing input: blood. The sequence derives from a girl aged 2 to 10 with multiple sclerosis. CDR3 DNA: TGCGCCAGCAGCTTGGCCTCAGGGGACGGCTACACCTTC. As protein: CASSLASGDGYTF. Full variable domain (outside the CDR3, taken from reference TRBV5-1 and TRBJ1-2): KAGVTQTPRYLIKTRGQQVTLSCSPISGHRSVSWYQQTPGQGLQFLFEYFSETQRNKGNFPGRFSGRQFSNSRSEMNVSTLELGDSALYLCASSLASGDGYTFGSGTRLTVV.